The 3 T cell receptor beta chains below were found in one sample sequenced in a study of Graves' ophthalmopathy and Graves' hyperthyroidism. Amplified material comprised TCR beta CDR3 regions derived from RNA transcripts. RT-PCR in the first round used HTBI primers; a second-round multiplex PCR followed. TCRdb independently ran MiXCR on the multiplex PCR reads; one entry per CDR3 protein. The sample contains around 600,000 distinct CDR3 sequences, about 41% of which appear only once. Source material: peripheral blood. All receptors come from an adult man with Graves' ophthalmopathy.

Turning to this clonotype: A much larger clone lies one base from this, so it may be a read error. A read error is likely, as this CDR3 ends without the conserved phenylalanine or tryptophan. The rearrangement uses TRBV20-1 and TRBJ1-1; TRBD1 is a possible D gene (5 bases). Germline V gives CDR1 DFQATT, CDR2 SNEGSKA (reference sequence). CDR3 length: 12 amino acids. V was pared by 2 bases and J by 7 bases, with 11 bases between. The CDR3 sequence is CSARLPGLEAFL. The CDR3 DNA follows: TGCAGTGCTAGACTTCCGGGACTTGAAGCTTTCCTT.

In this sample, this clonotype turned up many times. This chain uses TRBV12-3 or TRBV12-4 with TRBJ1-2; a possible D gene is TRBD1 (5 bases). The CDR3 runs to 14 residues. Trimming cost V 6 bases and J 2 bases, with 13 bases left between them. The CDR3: CASRSTGLNYGYTF. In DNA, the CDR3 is TGTGCCAGCAGGTCAACAGGTTTAAACTATGGCTACACCTTC.

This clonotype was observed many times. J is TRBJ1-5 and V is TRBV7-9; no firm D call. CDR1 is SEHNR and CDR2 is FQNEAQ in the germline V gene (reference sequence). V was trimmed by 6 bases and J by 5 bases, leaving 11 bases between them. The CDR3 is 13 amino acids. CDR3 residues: CASSLRRDQPQHF. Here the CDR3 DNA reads TGTGCCAGCAGTTTACGGCGGGATCAGCCCCAGCATTTT.